These 12 T cell receptor beta chains were sequenced from one sample in a study of T cell responses to AZD1222 COVID-19 vaccine. Repertoires were generated with immunoSEQ multiplex PCR, while TCRdb's copy carries only in-frame clones and drops some. This sample has about 97,000 clones; roughly 90% occur once, and the top ten carry roughly 2.8%. The sample was peripheral blood, taken on day 0 of AZD1222 vaccination. The source is an adult in good health.

The chain is built from TRBV6-6 and TRBJ1-2; 7 nucleotides agree with TRBD1. V was pared by 6 bases and J by 2 bases, with 6 bases of the junction left unmatched. This CDR3 comprises 14 residues. The germline CDR1 and CDR2 sequences are MNHNY and SVGAGI (reference sequence). The DNA for the CDR3 is TGTGCCAGCAGAAAAGGGGGCGGGAACTATGGCTACACCTTC. Protein: CASRKGGGNYGYTF.

V gene TRBV4-1 combines with J gene TRBJ1-2; TRBD1 matches 7 bases. CDR3 length: 15 amino acids. Germline values: CDR1 MGHRA, CDR2 YSYEKL. The junction had 9 bases not matched to a gene; V was cut back by 1 base and J by 7 bases. The CDR3 nucleotides are TGCGCCAGCAGCCAAGGGGGCGGGCAGGGGGTTGGCTACACCTTC. It is translated as CASSQGGGQGVGYTF.

Of note for this clone: The junction and the germline gene differ at one end; a read error may be behind it. CDR3 protein: CASSQYSRAGEPYF. In DNA form, the CDR3 reads TGTGCCAGCAGCCAATACTCCAGGGCGGGTGAGCCGTACTTC. This chain connects TRBV3-1 (or the pseudogene TRBV3-2) to TRBJ2-7; perhaps D is TRBD1 or TRBD2 (5 bases each). The CDR3 is 14 amino acids. CDR1 and CDR2 from the germline V gene are LGHDT and YNNKEL (reference sequence).

The chain links TRBV3-1 (or the pseudogene TRBV3-2) to TRBJ2-5; 8 bases align to TRBD2. From germline, CDR1 is LGHDT and CDR2 YNNKEL (reference sequence). The CDR3 has 18 amino acids. V lost 5 bases and J lost 2; bases outside the gene matches: 16. In nucleotides, the CDR3 is TGTGCCAGCAGCTCATCCCGCGCAGTACTAGCGGAGCAAGAGACCCAGTACTTC. Its protein is CASSSSRAVLAEQETQYF.

The chain is built from TRBV6-5 and TRBJ1-5; 7 bases match TRBD1. The CDR3 contains 15 residues. Germline V lookup: CDR1 MNHEY, CDR2 SVGAGI. V shed 3 bases, J shed 5 bases, and the junction held 7 bases outside the gene matches. This CDR3 is CASSYYRGGDQPQHF. The CDR3 DNA follows: TGTGCCAGCAGTTATTACAGGGGCGGGGATCAGCCCCAGCATTTT.

V gene TRBV20-1 combines with J gene TRBJ1-4, with a tentative D call TRBD1 (6 bases). The CDR3 loop spans 11 amino acids. The ends were cut back, 6 bases at V and 5 bases at J, with 7 bases in the middle. Looked up from germline, CDR1 is DFQATT and CDR2 is SNEGSKA (reference sequence). The DNA of the CDR3 is TGCAGTGCCGGACAGAATGAAAAACTGTTTTTT. Translation: CSAGQNEKLFF.

This clone was seen once. The gene calls are TRBV7-2 and TRBJ1-2; unclear D gene. Trimming cost V 3 bases and J 4 bases, with 9 bases left between them. Germline assignment: CDR1 SGHTA and CDR2 FQGNSA. The CDR3 covers 13 residues. The CDR3 loop is CASSFLDGYGYTF. In DNA, the CDR3 is TGTGCCAGCAGCTTCCTAGATGGCTATGGCTACACCTTC. The variable domain in full, completed from reference TRBV7-2 and TRBJ1-2, reads GAGVSQSPSNKVTEKGKDVELRCDPISGHTALYWYRQSLGQGLEFLIYFQGNSAPDKSGLPSDRFSAERTGGSVSTLTIQRTQQEDSAVYLCASSFLDGYGYTFGSGTRLTVV.

This clone was counted a single time. CDR3 residues: CASSPTGRTYEQYF. CDR3 sequence (DNA): TGTGCCAGCAGCCCTACAGGGCGCACCTACGAGCAGTACTTC. The chain joins TRBV6-2 or TRBV6-3 to TRBJ2-7; D is perhaps TRBD1 (6 bases). The CDR3 loop spans 14 amino acids. Germline V gene sequence: CDR1 MNHEY, CDR2 SVGEGT. V was trimmed by 6 bases and J by 2 bases, leaving 14 bases between them.

V and J are TRBV7-2 and TRBJ2-3; D perhaps matches TRBD2 (5 bases). V gave up 5 bases and J gave up 0 bases, with 9 bases separating them. The germline CDR1 and CDR2 sequences are SGHTA and FQGNSA. The CDR3 loop spans 14 amino acids. The CDR3 DNA sequence: TGTGCCAGCAGCCAGGACTCAAGCACAGATACGCAGTATTTT. Its translation is CASSQDSSTDTQYF.

The chain carries TRBV5-1 and TRBJ2-3; possibly TRBD1 for D (6 bases). The germline gives CDR1 SGHRS, CDR2 YFSETQ. V lost 6 bases, J lost 4 bases, and 12 bases lay in between. The CDR3 is 13 amino acids. The CDR3 DNA is TGCGCCAGCACCCAACAGGGATCAGATACGCAGTATTTT. This encodes CASTQQGSDTQYF.

The CDR3 region has the DNA TGTGCCAGCAGCCACCGGGACACCCTGGAAGAGACCCAGTACTTC. It encodes CASSHRDTLEETQYF. The chain joins TRBV3-1 (or the pseudogene TRBV3-2) to TRBJ2-5, with D maybe TRBD1 (6 bases). The CDR3 spans 15 residues. Germline CDR1 LGHDT, CDR2 YNNKEL (reference sequence). V lost 3 bases to trimming and J lost 3 bases, with 14 bases between them.

The rearrangement links TRBV2 to TRBJ1-5, with D unresolved. V dropped 2 bases and J dropped 7 bases, with 9 bases sitting between them. The germline V gene has CDR1 SNHLY and CDR2 FYNNEI. The CDR3 is made up of 13 amino acids. As DNA, the CDR3 is TGTGCCAGCAGTGAATCCCGGTCACAGCCCCAGCATTTT. This encodes CASSESRSQPQHF.